This passage covers 13 T cell receptor beta chains from one sample sequenced in a study of regulatory T cells in long-lasting Graves disease (dated by TCRdb to 2020 to 2023). Libraries were prepared through multiplex PCR. Instrument on record: Illumina HiSeq 4000. TCR beta libraries were built with iRepertoire HTBI primers and Arm-PCR amplification of CDR3 regions. TCRdb ran its own pipeline on the public reads, namely fastp trimming at Q25 and MiXCR clone calling, and kept in-frame beta chains. Each record represents a unique CDR3 protein, reported with the most common genes and DNA among its rows. The sample contains some 430,000 distinct CDR3 sequences, under 25% of them found a single time. 6.5% to 9% of the sample belongs to the ten largest clones. The time point label for this specimen denotes: persistent/refractory GD, antithyroid drugs over 5 years with positive TRAb. RNA was extracted from PBMCs in TRIzol for both TCR sequencing and RNA sequencing.

The material was peripheral blood mononuclear cells (PBMCs), obtained when the disease was refractory, from a patient treated with antithyroid drugs. Receptors originate from a female donor with Graves disease.

This clonotype showed up just a few times. This rearrangement joins TRBV7-2 to TRBJ2-4; D possibly corresponds to TRBD2 (6 bases). Germline V gene data show CDR1 as SGHTA and CDR2 as FQGNSA. The V end lost 1 base, the J end lost 0 bases, and 13 bases lay between the germline ends. CDR3 length: 17 amino acids. This chain's CDR3 is CASSLGGGVLAKNIQYF. CDR3 DNA: TGTGCCAGCAGCTTAGGAGGAGGGGTCCTAGCCAAAAACATTCAGTACTTC.

V is TRBV20-1 and J is TRBJ2-5; TRBD2 is a possible D gene (5 bases). The ends were cut back, 4 bases at V and 4 bases at J, with 10 bases in the middle. This CDR3 is 12 amino acids long. CDR1 DFQATT and CDR2 SNEGSKA come from the germline V gene (reference sequence). CDR3 nucleotides: TGCAGTGCTATATCTGCGGGAGAGACCCAGTACTTC. Its protein is CSAISAGETQYF.

At least ten counts were recorded for this clonotype. The chain is built from TRBV27 and TRBJ2-7; D ambiguous. The CDR3 loop spans 14 amino acids. The germline V gene has CDR1 MNHEY and CDR2 SMNVEV (reference sequence). The germline V and J ends were trimmed by 0 bases and 6 bases, with 12 bases remaining between them. The CDR3 DNA is TGTGCCAGCAGTTTATCTGGGGAAAGGATCGAGCAGTACTTC. Translating gives CASSLSGERIEQYF.

This clonotype was detected many times. One junction end disagrees with the germline gene, perhaps due to a read error. The V call is TRBV5-1, the J call TRBJ2-7; 9 bases line up with TRBD2. Germline V CDR1 and CDR2: SGHRS, YFSETQ. The CDR3 extends over 12 amino acids. The CDR3 spells CASSLAGDEQYF. CDR3 bases: TGTGCCAGCAGCTTAGCGGGGGACGAGCAGTACTTC.

This chain uses TRBV30 with TRBJ2-2; TRBD1 agrees at 7 bases. V shed 1 base, J shed 4 bases, and the junction held 6 bases outside the gene matches. Germline CDR1 reads GTSNPN; CDR2 reads SVGIG (reference sequence). The CDR3 runs 15 residues. The CDR3 protein is CAWSARQGGTGELFF. CDR3 bases: TGTGCCTGGAGTGCCCGACAGGGCGGCACCGGGGAGCTGTTTTTT.

This clonotype was picked up many times. V and J are TRBV3-1 and TRBJ2-5; the D is unclear. CDR3 length: 15 amino acids. From germline, CDR1 is LGHDT and CDR2 YNNKEL (reference sequence). Between the trimmed V and J ends, which lost 0 bases and 4 bases, there was a span of 12 bases. The CDR3 here is CASSQDLASLETQYF. In nucleotides, the CDR3 is TGTGCCAGCAGCCAAGATCTTGCCTCCCTAGAGACCCAGTACTTC.

The rearrangement links TRBV27 to TRBJ1-4, with a weak D call TRBD1 (6 bases). With 2 bases removed from V and 10 bases from J, the gap between germline ends came to 14 bases. Germline CDR1 and CDR2: MNHEY and SMNVEV (reference sequence). The length of the CDR3 is 14 residues. In nucleotides, the CDR3 is TGTGCCAGCAGTTTAGGGGGCGCGATTGGAAAACTGTTTTTT. Its protein product is CASSLGGAIGKLFF. The full variable domain, in which reference TRBV27 and TRBJ1-4 provide the parts outside the CDR3, is EAQVTQNPRYLITVTGKKLTVTCSQNMNHEYMSWYRQDPGLGLRQIYYSMNVEVTDKGDVPEGYKVSRKEKRNFPLILESPSPNQTSLYFCASSLGGAIGKLFFGSGTQLSVL.

V gene TRBV29-1 combines with J gene TRBJ1-6, with TRBD1 matching over 10 bases. Trimming removed 7 bases from V and 7 bases from J; junction bases left unmatched: 4. The V gene's germline CDR1 is SQVTM and CDR2 ANQGSEA. This CDR3 spans 13 amino acids. The CDR3: CSARQGANSPLHF. The CDR3 nucleotides are TGCAGCGCTCGACAGGGGGCAAATTCACCCCTCCACTTT.

V usage is TRBV7-9 and J usage is TRBJ2-7, with a possible D match to TRBD1 (6 bases). The CDR3 is made up of 16 amino acids. Germline CDR1 reads SEHNR; CDR2 reads FQNEAQ (reference sequence). With 1 base removed from V and 4 bases from J, the gap between germline ends came to 17 bases. In DNA, the CDR3 is TGTGCCAGCAGCTTAGATTCCGGACAGCGAAGGTACGAGCAGTACTTC. Its translation is CASSLDSGQRRYEQYF.

The chain employs TRBV19 and TRBJ1-1; 7 bases line up with TRBD1. CDR1 LNHDA and CDR2 SQIVND come from the germline V gene (reference sequence). Unmatched junction bases numbered 8, after V lost 3 bases and J lost 4 bases. This CDR3 has 15 residues. CDR3 sequence: CASSIGTVVITEAFF. The CDR3 nucleotides are TGTGCCAGTAGTATTGGGACAGTAGTTATCACTGAAGCTTTCTTT.

This clonotype was counted ten times or more. The V call is TRBV6-1, the J call TRBJ1-4; possibly TRBD1 for D (5 bases). The CDR3 is made up of 13 amino acids. Trimming cost V 10 bases and J 4 bases, with 13 bases left between them. The V gene's germline CDR1 is MNHNS and CDR2 SASEGT. The DNA of the CDR3 is TGTGCCACCGCGAGGGACCGTAATGAAAAACTGTTTTTT. It encodes CATARDRNEKLFF.

The table lists this clonotype with a few counts. The chain links TRBV28 to TRBJ2-6, with D unclear. V dropped 4 bases and J dropped 4 bases, with 14 bases sitting between them. The CDR3 loop spans 16 amino acids. The germline V gene encodes CDR1 MDHEN and CDR2 SYDVKM. This CDR3 reads CASSSVRLEGANVLTF. The CDR3 DNA sequence: TGTGCCAGCAGTTCCGTGCGATTAGAGGGGGCCAACGTCCTGACTTTC.

As for this clonotype: This clone may be a read error of a much larger clone one base away. This likely comes from a read error, as the CDR3 has no conserved phenylalanine or tryptophan at its end. The rearrangement uses TRBV6-2 or TRBV6-3 and TRBJ2-7; D might be TRBD1 (6 bases). This CDR3 comprises 13 residues. Looked up from germline, CDR1 is MNHEY and CDR2 is SVGEGT. The V end lost 7 bases, the J end lost 3 bases, and 13 bases lay between the germline ends. The chain's CDR3 is CASIGQTYYEQYL. DNA for the CDR3: TGTGCCAGCATCGGACAGACGTACTACGAGCAGTACCTC.